This passage covers 20 T cell receptor beta chains from one sample sequenced in a study of shared clonotypes between healthy human individuals. Assay: immunoSEQ multiplex PCR; the TCRdb copy retains only in-frame clones and omits some. Found here are about 2.4 million clones, over 85% of them singletons; the top ten hold roughly 0.39%. Source material: naive CD4+ T cells from PBMCs. The subset denotes: CD45RA+ positively selected. Receptors originate from a man between 18 and 35 years old in good health. Some clones in this sample may be carry-over from other donors' samples.

This clone was observed a single time. This chain uses TRBV5-4 with TRBJ2-2; 10 nucleotides line up with TRBD2. The trim removed 4 bases at V and 0 bases at J, leaving 15 bases unmatched. CDR1 SGHNT and CDR2 YYREEE come from the germline V gene (reference sequence). This CDR3 has 20 residues. This CDR3 reads CASSLGGAGGSYANTGELFF. The CDR3 DNA sequence: TGTGCCAGCAGCCTGGGGGGAGCGGGAGGGAGTTACGCGAACACCGGGGAGCTGTTTTTT.

The gene calls are TRBV27 and TRBJ2-7; TRBD2 matches at 10 bases. The CDR3 runs to 14 residues. The V gene end was trimmed by 5 bases and the J gene end by 3 bases; junction bases not matched to a gene: 4. Germline V gives CDR1 MNHEY, CDR2 SMNVEV (reference sequence). CDR3 nucleotides: TGTGCCAGCAGTCCCGGGACTAGCGTCTACGAGCAGTACTTC. Protein product: CASSPGTSVYEQYF.

V and J are TRBV28 and TRBJ2-3, with 13 bases identical to TRBD2. V lost 6 bases, J lost 6 bases, and 6 bases stayed unmatched. The CDR3 extends over 15 amino acids. CDR1 MDHEN and CDR2 SYDVKM come from the germline V gene. CDR3 sequence: CASRSLAGGRDTQYF. The DNA of the CDR3 is TGTGCCAGCAGGTCACTAGCGGGAGGGCGGGATACGCAGTATTTT.

The rearrangement links TRBV18 to TRBJ2-1; TRBD2 agrees at 15 bases. J was trimmed by 8 bases and V by 3 bases; bases with no gene match: 5. In germline, CDR1 is KGHSH, CDR2 LQKENI. The CDR3 spans 16 residues. In DNA form, the CDR3 reads TGTGCCAGCTCACCTTCTGGACTAGCGGGAGGGCATGAGCAGTTCTTC. It encodes CASSPSGLAGGHEQFF.

This chain uses TRBV11-2 with TRBJ1-3; 11 positions agree with TRBD1. The CDR3 sequence is 16 residues long. CDR1 and CDR2 from the germline V gene are SGHAT and FQNNGV. V gave up 5 bases and J gave up 7 bases; unmatched junction bases: 10. The CDR3 loop reads CASSDAGQGARNTIYF. DNA for the CDR3: TGTGCCAGCAGCGACGCCGGACAGGGGGCCCGGAACACCATATATTTT.

For this clone: The same CDR3 is also encoded by other DNA sequences in this sample. The chain uses TRBV9 and TRBJ2-3; D uncertain. V lost 2 bases, J lost 0 bases, and 7 bases lay in between. The CDR3 covers 14 residues. CDR1 is SGDLS, CDR2 YYNGEE, per germline. The CDR3 region has the DNA TGTGCCAGCAGCGTGGCGGCTAGCACAGATACGCAGTATTTT. Encoded protein: CASSVAASTDTQYF.

This chain links TRBV6-6 with TRBJ1-1, with D maybe TRBD1 (6 bases). The V end was cut by 2 bases, the J end by 6 bases, with 19 bases between. CDR3 length: 16 residues. Per the germline V gene, CDR1 is MNHNY and CDR2 is SVGAGI (reference sequence). As DNA, the CDR3 is TGTGCCAGCAGTTACCCAACCGGGACAAAAGACCCTGAAGCTTTCTTT. It is translated as CASSYPTGTKDPEAFF.

This chain links TRBV7-9 with TRBJ2-2; D possibly corresponds to TRBD1 (6 bases). V was pared by 0 bases and J by 3 bases, with 8 bases between. CDR1 and CDR2 from the germline V gene are SEHNR and FQNEAQ (reference sequence). The CDR3 is made up of 15 amino acids. The CDR3 sequence: CASSLAGAHTGELFF. DNA of the CDR3: TGTGCCAGCAGCTTAGCGGGGGCGCACACCGGGGAGCTGTTTTTT.

The gene calls are TRBV30 and TRBJ2-7; D unclear. CDR3 length: 14 amino acids. Germline CDR1 is GTSNPN and CDR2 is SVGIG (reference sequence). V was shortened by 0 bases and J by 3 bases, with 12 bases between the two germline ends. The CDR3 sequence is CAWSVWRNDYEQYF. Here the CDR3 DNA reads TGTGCCTGGAGTGTATGGCGTAATGACTACGAGCAGTACTTC.

This rearrangement joins TRBV5-4 to TRBJ2-1, with D unresolved. V lost 3 bases to trimming and J lost 3 bases, with 13 bases between them. Germline V gene data show CDR1 as SGHNT and CDR2 as YYREEE (reference sequence). The CDR3 is made up of 15 amino acids. CDR3 coding DNA: TGTGCCAGCAGCTCCGTACCCTTACTCTACAATGAGCAGTTCTTC. Its protein is CASSSVPLLYNEQFF.

This sequence joins TRBV28 and TRBJ2-7; D ambiguous. CDR1 MDHEN and CDR2 SYDVKM come from the germline V gene. This CDR3 is 12 amino acids long. The germline V and J ends were trimmed by 6 bases and 5 bases, with 11 bases remaining between them. CDR3 DNA: TGTGCCAGCAGCCCTACTCTTGACGAGCAGTACTTC. It is translated as CASSPTLDEQYF. The variable domain in full, with the rest retrieved from reference TRBV28 and TRBJ2-7, is DVKVTQSSRYLVKRTGEKVFLECVQDMDHENMFWYRQDPGLGLRLIYFSYDVKMKEKGDIPEGYSVSREKKERFSLILESASTNQTSMYLCASSPTLDEQYFGPGTRLTVT.

The genes are TRBV6-1 and TRBJ2-4; the D gene could be TRBD1 or TRBD2 (7 bases each). The germline V gene has CDR1 MNHNS and CDR2 SASEGT. Trimming removed 4 bases at V and 6 bases at J, with 13 bases between. This CDR3 has 14 residues. CDR3 in amino acids: CASSAQGGVNIQYF. CDR3 DNA: TGTGCCAGCAGTGCCCAGGGGGGGGTAAACATTCAGTACTTC.

The V call is TRBV5-4, the J call TRBJ2-1; D unresolved. The length of the CDR3 is 13 residues. Germline loops: CDR1 SGHNT, CDR2 YYREEE (reference sequence). Trimming pared 2 bases from V and 5 bases from J, leaving 8 bases between. The CDR3 region has the DNA TGTGCCAGCAGCTTACGGAGTAACAATGAGCAGTTCTTC. Its translation is CASSLRSNNEQFF.

This chain links TRBV7-6 with TRBJ1-3, with a possible D match to TRBD1 (5 bases). Trimming left V 1 base short and J 4 bases short, with 11 bases between. Per the germline V gene, CDR1 is SGHVS and CDR2 is FNYEAQ. This CDR3 is built from 15 residues. CDR3 in amino acids: CASSLGGEWGNTIYF. The CDR3 bases are TGTGCCAGCAGCTTAGGAGGGGAGTGGGGAAACACCATATATTTT.

Concerning this clone: The same CDR3 also results from other DNA sequences found in this sample. The chain recombines TRBV9 with TRBJ2-7, with D tentatively TRBD1 (6 bases). The CDR3 runs to 11 residues. Germline V gene data show CDR1 as SGDLS and CDR2 as YYNGEE. Trimming took 7 bases from V and 6 from J, leaving 11 bases between them. The CDR3 bases are TGTGCCAGCGGCAGGGGTACCGAGCAGTACTTC. Translation gives CASGRGTEQYF.

This clone came up once. The genes are TRBV4-2 and TRBJ2-1; TRBD2 aligns across 14 bases. V trimming: 1 base; J trimming: 6 bases; junction bases outside the gene matches: 5. The CDR3 covers 17 residues. Per germline, CDR1 LGHNA and CDR2 YNFKEQ. DNA of the CDR3: TGTGCCAGCAGCCAAGGACTAGCGGGAGGGCCAACCAATGAGCAGTTCTTC. Amino acid sequence: CASSQGLAGGPTNEQFF.

This clone was picked up a small number of times. The J gene is TRBJ2-1, the V gene TRBV7-8; 11 bases fit TRBD2. Trimming at V came to 5 bases and at J to 2 bases, leaving 17 bases not matched to a gene. This CDR3 spans 20 amino acids. In germline, CDR1 is SGHVS, CDR2 FQNEAQ. The CDR3 DNA sequence: TGTGCCAGCAGCCAATTAGCGGGAGGGAGACACACCGGGGCCTACAATGAGCAGTTCTTC. This codes for CASSQLAGGRHTGAYNEQFF.

The chain links TRBV27 to TRBJ2-1; D is undetermined. Trimming took off 2 bases at V and 2 bases at J, with 10 bases between the two ends. The CDR3 runs 15 residues. Germline assignment: CDR1 MNHEY and CDR2 SMNVEV (reference sequence). The CDR3 region has the DNA TGTGCCAGCAGTTTAAGGACGAGAACCTACAATGAGCAGTTCTTC. Encoded protein: CASSLRTRTYNEQFF.

Here the CDR3 reads CASSYQTRSDTQYF. Written as DNA, the CDR3 is TGTGCCAGCAGTTACCAGACCAGGTCGGATACGCAGTATTTT. The V call is TRBV6-5, the J call TRBJ2-3; unclear D gene. V dropped 2 bases and J dropped 6 bases, with 12 bases sitting between them. Germline V gives CDR1 MNHEY, CDR2 SVGAGI. The CDR3 covers 14 residues.

For this clone: Other DNA sequences in the same sample also yield this CDR3. V and J are TRBV5-1 and TRBJ2-1, with D perhaps TRBD1 (6 bases). CDR3 length: 13 amino acids. Germline CDR1 is SGHRS and CDR2 is YFSETQ. The ends were cut back, 3 bases at V and 5 bases at J, with 9 bases in the middle. CDR3 region: CASSSGQNNEQFF. The CDR3 bases are TGCGCCAGCAGCTCCGGACAGAACAATGAGCAGTTCTTC.